This T cell receptor (beta chain) was sequenced in a study of control samples from healthy donors and cancer patients. Trimming removed 5 bases from V and 0 bases from J, with 15 bases in between. The CDR3 loop spans 16 amino acids. CDR1 and CDR2 (germline): MDHEN, SYDVKM. The repertoire was sequenced with immunoSEQ multiplex PCR; TCRdb's copy has only in-frame clones and lacks some. There are 90,000 or so clones in the sample; approximately 88% occur only once, and roughly 39% lies in the top ten. The origin of this receptor is a man aged 70 or older with lung cancer. The sequenced material came from PBMCs. The chain combines TRBV28 with TRBJ2-3; D possibly uses TRBD1 or TRBD2 (5 bases each). The CDR3 reads CASSATRGPSTDTQYF. The CDR3 DNA follows: TGTGCCAGCAGTGCTACTAGGGGTCCAAGCACAGATACGCAGTATTTT.